This is a list of T cell receptor beta chains from one sample in a study of T cells in Graves' hyperthyroidism and ophthalmopathy. One entry per CDR3 protein, called by TCRdb with MiXCR from the multiplex PCR reads. Of about 200,000 distinct CDR3 sequences listed, 17% are singletons. Sequences were obtained from blood. The receptors were sampled from a man in his forties or fifties with Graves' hyperthyroidism. CDR3s include the opening cysteine and the closing phenylalanine or tryptophan. The D gene is left open where the match is weak. A clone size is listed for some rows: how often the clone was seen (once, few, many), or a class if it is expanded.

v_call	j_call	d_call	clone_size	cdr3_nt	cdr3_aa
TRBV13	TRBJ2-7	-	many	TGTGCCAGCAGCTTTAATCCGACAGGTCAGAGCTCCTACGAGCAGTACTTC	CASSFNPTGQSSYEQYF
TRBV20-1	TRBJ2-1	TRBD1	many	TGCAGTGCCCTGTCCGGGACAGGGTACAATGAGCAGTTCTTC	CSALSGTGYNEQFF
TRBV5-1	TRBJ2-3	TRBD2	many	TGCGCCAGCAGCTTATCGACGGAGGGCGGGGGAGATACGCAGTATTTT	CASSLSTEGGGDTQYF
TRBV4-2	TRBJ2-6	TRBD2	few	TGTGCCAGCAGGCGGGAGGATGGGACCAACGTCCTGACTTTC	CASRREDGTNVLTF
TRBV12-3/TRBV12-4	TRBJ2-7	-	many	TGTGCCAGCAGTTTATTTGTGGGAAAGTCCTACGAGCAGTACTTC	CASSLFVGKSYEQYF
TRBV7-9	TRBJ2-5	-	few	TGTGCCAGCAGCTTACAGGTGGGGTACCAAGAGACCCAGTACTTC	CASSLQVGYQETQYF
TRBV2	TRBJ1-6	-	many	TGTGCCAGCACGCCGGGTCAACCCCTCCACTTT	CASTPGQPLHF
TRBV7-9	TRBJ2-2	TRBD2	many	TGTGCCAGCAGGCCACTAGCGACCGACACCGGGGAGCTGTTTTTT	CASRPLATDTGELFF
TRBV27	TRBJ2-7	TRBD2	many	TGTGCCAGCAGTTGGGCTAGCGGTCCCTACGAGCAGTACTTC	CASSWASGPYEQYF
TRBV10-3	TRBJ1-2	TRBD1	-	TGTGCCATAACGCATGGGACAGGGGATTTCTATGGCTACACCTTC	CAITHGTGDFYGYTF
TRBV12-3/TRBV12-4	TRBJ1-1	-	many	TGTGCCAGCAATACTAAAACAGGACCCTACACTGAAGCTTTCTTT	CASNTKTGPYTEAFF
TRBV20-1	TRBJ1-5	TRBD1	-	TGCAGTGCTGGGGGACAGGGAACAGGAGCGCAGCCCCAGCATTTT	CSAGGQGTGAQPQHF
TRBV3-1	TRBJ2-7	-	-	TGTGCCAGCAGCCAAAGAGGGGGAGTTTCCTACGAGCAGTACTTC	CASSQRGGVSYEQYF
TRBV2	TRBJ1-2	-	many	TGTGCCAGCAGCCGAGGGGACGGCTACACCTTC	CASSRGDGYTF
TRBV5-1	TRBJ2-3	TRBD1	many	TGCGCCAGCAGCTGGGGACAGACCACAGATACGCAGTATTTT	CASSWGQTTDTQYF
TRBV24-1	TRBJ2-1	TRBD1	few	TGTGCCACCAGTGATTCAAGAACCGGGACAGGGGTTGAGCAGTTCTTC	CATSDSRTGTGVEQFF
TRBV5-1	TRBJ1-1	-	-	TGCGCCAGCAGCTTATCCGGGGACGGGGTTAAAATGAACACTGAAGCTTTCTTT	CASSLSGDGVKMNTEAFF
TRBV20-1	TRBJ2-7	-	many	TGCAGTGCTAGAGAAACGGACTCCTACGAGCAGTACTTC	CSARETDSYEQYF
TRBV4-1	TRBJ2-2	TRBD2	-	TGCGCCAGCAGCCAAGAACTAGCGGGAGTCGCCGGGGAGCTGTTTTTT	CASSQELAGVAGELFF
TRBV4-1	TRBJ2-3	-	many	TGCGCCAGCAGCCAAGTAACCTTAGATACGCAGTATTTT	CASSQVTLDTQYF
TRBV7-2	TRBJ2-7	-	many	TGTGCCAGCAGGGCACAGGGAGGCGAGCAGTACTTC	CASRAQGGEQYF
TRBV3-1	TRBJ2-1	-	many	TGTGCCAGCAGCCAACAGGGGCTGCCCTGGAATGAGCAGTTCTTC	CASSQQGLPWNEQFF
TRBV29-1	TRBJ1-1	-	few	TGCAGCGTCTTCAGGGGACCCCCCACCTTCAACACTGAAGCTTTCTTT	CSVFRGPPTFNTEAFF
TRBV6-1	TRBJ2-5	-	many	TGTGCCAGCAGTGTCGCGGGGCCCGGGCAAGAGACCCAGTACTTC	CASSVAGPGQETQYF
TRBV24-1	TRBJ2-1	TRBD2	-	TGTGCCACCAGTGATTTGGCCCCCGGACTAGCGGAAAACTACAATGAGCAGTTCTTC	CATSDLAPGLAENYNEQFF
TRBV27	TRBJ2-7	TRBD1	-	TGTGCCAGCAGTTTCCACGGACAGGGGTCTTCCTACGAGCAGTACTTC	CASSFHGQGSSYEQYF
TRBV9	TRBJ2-1	TRBD2	-	TGTGCCAGCAGCCCGGGACTAGCGGGATTAACGGGTGAGCAGTTCTTC	CASSPGLAGLTGEQFF
TRBV7-8	TRBJ2-2	TRBD1	-	TGTGCCAGCAGCAAACAACCGGGACAGGACGCCGGGGAGCTGTTTTTT	CASSKQPGQDAGELFF
TRBV4-1	TRBJ2-2	-	-	TGCGCCAGCAGCCAAGCATGGACTATCAACACCGGGGAGCTGTTTTTT	CASSQAWTINTGELFF
TRBV20-1	TRBJ2-7	-	many	TGCAGTGCTGCTGACAGACTGCTCTCCTACGAGCAGTACTTC	CSAADRLLSYEQYF
TRBV27	TRBJ2-5	TRBD2	few	TGTGCCAGCAGCTGGACTAGCTCTACCCAAAGGAAGACCCAGTACTTC	CASSWTSSTQRKTQYF
TRBV24-1	TRBJ1-5	-	many	TGTGCCACCAGTGCTCCGGGGAGTAGCAATCAGCCCCAGCATTTT	CATSAPGSSNQPQHF
TRBV7-9	TRBJ2-7	TRBD2	many	TGTGCCAGCAGCTCCCTATTAGCGGGAGGGTTTTACGAGCAGTACTTC	CASSSLLAGGFYEQYF
TRBV5-4	TRBJ2-1	TRBD1	-	TGTGCCAGCAGGCCGACAGGGGGCCCCTACAATGAGCAGTTCTTC	CASRPTGGPYNEQFF
TRBV4-1	TRBJ1-1	-	-	TGCGCCAGCAGAAACTCCAGGGTAACGAACACTGAAGCTTTCTTT	CASRNSRVTNTEAFF
TRBV30	TRBJ2-7	TRBD1	many	TGTGCCTGGAGCCTGGGGGACAGGCAGTACTTC	CAWSLGDRQYF
TRBV28	TRBJ2-2	TRBD2	-	TGTGCCAGCACTAGCGGGCACACCGGGGAGCTGTTTTTT	CASTSGHTGELFF